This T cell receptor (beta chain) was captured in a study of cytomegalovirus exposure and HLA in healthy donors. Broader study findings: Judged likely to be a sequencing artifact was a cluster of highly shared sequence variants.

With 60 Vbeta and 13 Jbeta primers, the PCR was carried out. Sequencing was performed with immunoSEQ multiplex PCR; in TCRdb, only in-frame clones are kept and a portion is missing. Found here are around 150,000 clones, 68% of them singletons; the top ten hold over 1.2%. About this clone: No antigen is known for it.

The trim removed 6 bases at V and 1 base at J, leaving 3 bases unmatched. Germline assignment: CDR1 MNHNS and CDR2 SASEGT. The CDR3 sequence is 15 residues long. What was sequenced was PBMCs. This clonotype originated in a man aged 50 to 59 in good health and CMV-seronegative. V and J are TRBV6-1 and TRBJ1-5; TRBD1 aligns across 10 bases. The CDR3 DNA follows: TGTGCCAGCAGATGGGGACAGGGGAGCAATCAGCCCCAGCATTTT. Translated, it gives CASRWGQGSNQPQHF.